The clone carrying this T cell receptor beta chain occurred a few times. These data are taken from a study of T-cell reconstitution after alpha-beta-depleted transplantation in children. The ends were cut back, 1 base at V and 6 bases at J, with 10 bases in the middle. The CDR3 extends over 15 amino acids. Preparation of the TCRbeta library used unique molecular identifiers. TCRdb passed the PCR reads through MiXCR, listing each CDR3 protein once. The repertoire holds about 500,000 distinct CDR3 sequences, 30% to 35% seen once, with under 3% in the top ten. This sequence originates from a human donor who donated a stem cell graft to a child with aplastic anemia. V gene TRBV12-3 or TRBV12-4 combines with J gene TRBJ1-6; D ambiguous. Sequencing used PBMCs from the stem cell graft donor, obtained from the stem cell graft. CDR3 loop: CASSLGTVGNSPLHF. The CDR3 DNA reads as TGTGCCAGCAGTTTAGGGACGGTTGGTAATTCACCCCTCCACTTT.